A selection of T cell receptor beta chains follows, all from one sample in a study of blood T cell repertoires in COVID-19. The method was immunoSEQ multiplex PCR; TCRdb's version includes in-frame clones alone and lacks a portion of them. The sample lists about 220,000 clones, 82% seen once, with over 4% in the top ten. Specimen: peripheral blood. The receptors come from a woman in her seventies with COVID-19, enrolled during active disease. The CDR3 runs from the conserved cysteine through the conserved F or W. The order of the fields is clone size, V gene, D gene, J gene, CDR3 DNA, CDR3 protein. D genes are given only for firm matches. Clone size appears in some rows only: once, few, many, or a class for an expanded clone.

clone_size: .
v_call: TRBV12-3/TRBV12-4
d_call: .
j_call: TRBJ2-3
cdr3_nt: TGTGCCAGCAGCACCGGAGATACGCAGTATTTT
cdr3_aa: CASSTGDTQYF

clone_size: .
v_call: TRBV12-3/TRBV12-4
d_call: TRBD2
j_call: TRBJ2-7
cdr3_nt: TGTGCCAGCAGTTTACGGGGGGGGTACGAGCAGTACTTC
cdr3_aa: CASSLRGGYEQYF

clone_size: .
v_call: TRBV3-1/TRBV3-2
d_call: .
j_call: TRBJ2-7
cdr3_nt: TGTGCCAGCAGCCGTTTTACAGGCTACGAGCAGTACTTC
cdr3_aa: CASSRFTGYEQYF

clone_size: .
v_call: TRBV9
d_call: TRBD1
j_call: TRBJ2-6
cdr3_nt: TGTGCCAGCAGCGTAGGCACAGGGGCTTCTGGGGCCAACGTCCTGACTTTC
cdr3_aa: CASSVGTGASGANVLTF

clone_size: .
v_call: TRBV19
d_call: .
j_call: TRBJ2-1
cdr3_nt: TGTGCCAGTAGGAGAAATGAAGACAATGAGCAGTTCTTC
cdr3_aa: CASRRNEDNEQFF

clone_size: .
v_call: TRBV9
d_call: TRBD2
j_call: TRBJ2-2
cdr3_nt: TGTGCCAGCAGGGGACTAGCGGGCACCGGGGAGCTGTTTTTT
cdr3_aa: CASRGLAGTGELFF

clone_size: .
v_call: TRBV30
d_call: .
j_call: TRBJ1-4
cdr3_nt: TGTGCCGTTTCTAGGGACACAAATGAAAAACTGTTTTTT
cdr3_aa: CAVSRDTNEKLFF

clone_size: .
v_call: TRBV7-2
d_call: TRBD1
j_call: TRBJ1-3
cdr3_nt: TGTGCCAGCAGTAGGGACAGTGGAAACACCATATATTTT
cdr3_aa: CASSRDSGNTIYF

clone_size: .
v_call: TRBV21-1
d_call: .
j_call: TRBJ1-6
cdr3_nt: TGTGCCAGCAGCAAATTTGCGGGGGGGCTGAATTCACCCCTCCACTTT
cdr3_aa: CASSKFAGGLNSPLHF

clone_size: .
v_call: TRBV9
d_call: .
j_call: TRBJ1-5
cdr3_nt: TGTGCCAGCAGTAGGGGCGGAGTGAGCAATCAGCCCCAGCATTTT
cdr3_aa: CASSRGGVSNQPQHF

clone_size: once
v_call: TRBV7-3
d_call: .
j_call: TRBJ2-1
cdr3_nt: TGTGCCAGCAGCTTGAGGGCCCGGTCGGATGAGCAGTTCTTC
cdr3_aa: CASSLRARSDEQFF

clone_size: .
v_call: TRBV7-8
d_call: TRBD2
j_call: TRBJ2-1
cdr3_nt: TGTGCCAGCAGCTTTAGAGCGGGAGCCACCTCGGAGGAGCAGTTCTTC
cdr3_aa: CASSFRAGATSEEQFF

clone_size: few
v_call: TRBV7-9
d_call: .
j_call: TRBJ1-3
cdr3_nt: TGTGCCAGCAGCTTAGCAGGGGCTGGAAACACCATATATTTT
cdr3_aa: CASSLAGAGNTIYF

clone_size: .
v_call: TRBV4-1
d_call: TRBD2
j_call: TRBJ2-5
cdr3_nt: TGCGCCAGCAGCCAAGATGCTAGCGGGAGGGCCTGGGAGACCCAGTACTTC
cdr3_aa: CASSQDASGRAWETQYF

clone_size: .
v_call: TRBV5-6
d_call: TRBD1
j_call: TRBJ1-1
cdr3_nt: TGTGCCAGCAGCCTCACAGGGGAATGGACTGAAGCTTTCTTT
cdr3_aa: CASSLTGEWTEAFF

clone_size: .
v_call: TRBV20-1
d_call: .
j_call: TRBJ1-5
cdr3_nt: TGCAGTGCTAGTTATCCGAATCAGCCCCAGCATTTT
cdr3_aa: CSASYPNQPQHF

clone_size: .
v_call: TRBV19
d_call: .
j_call: TRBJ1-2
cdr3_nt: TGTGCCAGTAGTATCCTCCGGGGGGCAGGCAACTATGGCTACACCTTC
cdr3_aa: CASSILRGAGNYGYTF

clone_size: .
v_call: TRBV18
d_call: .
j_call: TRBJ2-3
cdr3_nt: TGTGCCAGCTCACCAAGCTCGGCAGGGCGAGGGGGAGATACGCAGTATTTT
cdr3_aa: CASSPSSAGRGGDTQYF

clone_size: once
v_call: TRBV28
d_call: .
j_call: TRBJ1-4
cdr3_nt: TGTGCCAGCAGTCCCTCCGGTGGAGGAACTAATGAAAAACTGTTTTTT
cdr3_aa: CASSPSGGGTNEKLFF

clone_size: .
v_call: TRBV11-2
d_call: TRBD1
j_call: TRBJ1-6
cdr3_nt: TGTGCCAGCAGCTCCCAGGGGGTCGGTAATTCACCCCTCCACTTT
cdr3_aa: CASSSQGVGNSPLHF

clone_size: .
v_call: TRBV2
d_call: .
j_call: TRBJ2-6
cdr3_nt: TGTGCCAGCAGCGGAGGGACGTCAAGGTACTCTGGGGCCAACGTCCTGACTTTC
cdr3_aa: CASSGGTSRYSGANVLTF

clone_size: .
v_call: TRBV24-1
d_call: TRBD1
j_call: TRBJ1-2
cdr3_nt: TGTGCCACCAGTGATCATACAGGGGCCGGGGGATATGGCTACACCTTC
cdr3_aa: CATSDHTGAGGYGYTF

clone_size: .
v_call: TRBV6-5
d_call: .
j_call: TRBJ2-7
cdr3_nt: TGTGCCAGCAGGAGCTCCCCGACAGCCTACGAGCAGTACTTC
cdr3_aa: CASRSSPTAYEQYF

clone_size: .
v_call: TRBV5-1
d_call: .
j_call: TRBJ1-2
cdr3_nt: TGCGCCAGCAGCTTGATGAGTTCTACTAACTATGGCTACACCTTC
cdr3_aa: CASSLMSSTNYGYTF

clone_size: .
v_call: TRBV27
d_call: TRBD1
j_call: TRBJ1-2
cdr3_nt: TGTGCCAGCTCTCGACAGGGGGGTTCCTATGGCTACACCTTC
cdr3_aa: CASSRQGGSYGYTF